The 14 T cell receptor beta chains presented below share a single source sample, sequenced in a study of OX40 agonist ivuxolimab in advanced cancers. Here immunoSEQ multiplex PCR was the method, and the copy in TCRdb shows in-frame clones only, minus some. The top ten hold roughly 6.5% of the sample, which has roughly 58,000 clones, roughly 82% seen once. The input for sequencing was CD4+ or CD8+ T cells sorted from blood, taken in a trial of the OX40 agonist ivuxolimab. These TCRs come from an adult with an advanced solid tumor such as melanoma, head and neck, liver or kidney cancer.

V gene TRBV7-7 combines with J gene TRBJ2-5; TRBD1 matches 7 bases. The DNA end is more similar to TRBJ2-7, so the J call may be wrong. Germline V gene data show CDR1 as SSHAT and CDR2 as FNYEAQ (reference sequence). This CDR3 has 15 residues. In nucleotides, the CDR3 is TGTGCCAGCAGCTTAGGGCCAGGGGGCTCCTACGAGCAGTACTTC. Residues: CASSLGPGGSYEQYF.

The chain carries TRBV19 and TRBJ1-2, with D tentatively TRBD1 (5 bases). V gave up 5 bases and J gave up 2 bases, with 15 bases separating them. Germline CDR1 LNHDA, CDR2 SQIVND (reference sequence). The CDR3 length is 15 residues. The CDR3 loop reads CASSPRSRGNYGYTF. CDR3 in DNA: TGTGCCAGTAGTCCCCGTAGCCGGGGCAACTATGGCTACACCTTC.

CDR3: CASSLAETQYF. The CDR3 bases are TGTGCCAGCAGCTTGGCGGAGACCCAGTACTTC. The chain is built from TRBV5-5 and TRBJ2-5, with D unresolved. Germline-derived CDR1 and CDR2 are SGHKS and YYEKEE (reference sequence). This CDR3 is 11 amino acids long. V lost 0 bases and J 5 bases, leaving 2 bases between the germline ends.

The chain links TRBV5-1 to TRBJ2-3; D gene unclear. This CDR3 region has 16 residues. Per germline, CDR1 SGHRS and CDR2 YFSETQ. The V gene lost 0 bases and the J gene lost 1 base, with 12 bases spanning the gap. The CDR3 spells CASSLDGRAGTDTQYF. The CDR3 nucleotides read TGCGCCAGCAGCTTGGATGGTCGGGCAGGCACAGATACGCAGTATTTT.

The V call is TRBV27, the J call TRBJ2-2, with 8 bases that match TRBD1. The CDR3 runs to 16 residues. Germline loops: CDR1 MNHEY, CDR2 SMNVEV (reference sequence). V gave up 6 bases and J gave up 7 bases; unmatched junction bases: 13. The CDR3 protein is CASSNPGQARGGELFF. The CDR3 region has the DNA TGTGCCAGCAGCAATCCGGGACAGGCAAGGGGCGGGGAGCTGTTTTTT.

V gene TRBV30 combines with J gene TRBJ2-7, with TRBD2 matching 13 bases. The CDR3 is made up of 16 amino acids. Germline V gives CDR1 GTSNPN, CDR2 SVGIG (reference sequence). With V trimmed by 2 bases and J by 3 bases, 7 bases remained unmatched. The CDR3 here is CAWSTSRTSGSYEQYF. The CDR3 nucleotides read TGTGCCTGGAGTACCTCGCGGACTAGCGGGAGCTACGAGCAGTACTTC.

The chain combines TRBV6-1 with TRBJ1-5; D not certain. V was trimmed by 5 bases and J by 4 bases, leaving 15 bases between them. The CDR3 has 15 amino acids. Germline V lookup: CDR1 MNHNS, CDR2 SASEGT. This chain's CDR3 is CASSQDSLPNQPQHF. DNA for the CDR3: TGTGCCAGCAGTCAGGATTCGCTCCCAAATCAGCCCCAGCATTTT.

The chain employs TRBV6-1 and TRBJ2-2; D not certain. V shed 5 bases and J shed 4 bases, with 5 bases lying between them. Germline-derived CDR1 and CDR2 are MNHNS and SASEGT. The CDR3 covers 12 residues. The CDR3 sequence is CASSWGTGELFF. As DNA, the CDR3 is TGTGCCAGCAGTTGGGGCACCGGGGAGCTGTTTTTT.

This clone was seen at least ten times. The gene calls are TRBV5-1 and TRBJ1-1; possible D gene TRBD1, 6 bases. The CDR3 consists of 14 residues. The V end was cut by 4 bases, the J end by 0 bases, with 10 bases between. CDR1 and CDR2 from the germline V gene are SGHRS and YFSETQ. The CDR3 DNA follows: TGCGCCAGCAGCCTCGGGACATTGAACACTGAAGCTTTCTTT. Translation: CASSLGTLNTEAFF. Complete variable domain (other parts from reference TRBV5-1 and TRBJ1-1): KAGVTQTPRYLIKTRGQQVTLSCSPISGHRSVSWYQQTPGQGLQFLFEYFSETQRNKGNFPGRFSGRQFSNSRSEMNVSTLELGDSALYLCASSLGTLNTEAFFGQGTRLTVV.

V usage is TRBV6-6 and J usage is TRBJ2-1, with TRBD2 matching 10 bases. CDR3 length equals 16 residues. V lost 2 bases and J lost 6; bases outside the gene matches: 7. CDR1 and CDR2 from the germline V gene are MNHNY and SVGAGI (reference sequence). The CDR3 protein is CASSYGGPSGSNEQFF. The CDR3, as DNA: TGTGCCAGCAGTTACGGCGGTCCTAGCGGGAGCAATGAGCAGTTCTTC.

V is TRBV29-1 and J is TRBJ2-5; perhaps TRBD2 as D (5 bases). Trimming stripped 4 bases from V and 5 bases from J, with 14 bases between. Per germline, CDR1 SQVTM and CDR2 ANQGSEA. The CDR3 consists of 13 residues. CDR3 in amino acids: CSVAGSTGETQYF. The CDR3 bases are TGCAGCGTTGCAGGCTCAACGGGGGAGACCCAGTACTTC.

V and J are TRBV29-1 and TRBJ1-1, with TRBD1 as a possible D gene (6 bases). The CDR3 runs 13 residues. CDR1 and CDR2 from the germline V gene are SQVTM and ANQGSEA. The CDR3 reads CVGNRDAYTEAFF. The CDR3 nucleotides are TGCGTTGGGAACAGGGATGCGTACACTGAAGCTTTCTTT. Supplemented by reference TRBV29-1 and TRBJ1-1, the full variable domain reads SAVISQKPSRDICQRGTSLTIQCQVDSQVTMMFWYRQQPGQSLTLIATANQGSEATYESGFVIDKFPISRPNLTFSTLTVSNMSPEDSSIYLCVGNRDAYTEAFFGQGTRLTVV.

CDR3 amino acids: CASSFGDNSPLHF. The CDR3 nucleotides are TGCGCCAGCAGCTTCGGGGATAATTCACCCCTCCACTTT. V and J are TRBV5-1 and TRBJ1-6; D unresolved. V was clipped by 2 bases and J by 5 bases, with 5 bases between them. Germline CDR1 reads SGHRS; CDR2 reads YFSETQ. This CDR3 has 13 amino acids.

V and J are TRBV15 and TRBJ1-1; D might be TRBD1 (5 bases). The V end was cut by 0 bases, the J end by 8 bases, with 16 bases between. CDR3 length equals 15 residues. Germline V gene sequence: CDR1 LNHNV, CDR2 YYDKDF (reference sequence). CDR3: CATSRDRGVSGEAFF. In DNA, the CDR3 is TGTGCCACCAGCAGAGATAGAGGGGTTTCAGGCGAAGCTTTCTTT.